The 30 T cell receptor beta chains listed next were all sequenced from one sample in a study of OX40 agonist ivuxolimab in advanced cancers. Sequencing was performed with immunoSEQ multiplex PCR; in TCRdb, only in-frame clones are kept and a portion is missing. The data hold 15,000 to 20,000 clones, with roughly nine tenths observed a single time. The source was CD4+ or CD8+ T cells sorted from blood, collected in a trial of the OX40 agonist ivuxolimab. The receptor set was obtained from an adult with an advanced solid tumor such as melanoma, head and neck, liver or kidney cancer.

CDR3 amino acids: CAIHQPGELAKNIQYF. DNA for the CDR3: TGTGCCATCCACCAGCCGGGAGAACTAGCCAAAAACATTCAGTACTTC. This chain uses TRBV7-9 with TRBJ2-4, with D tentatively TRBD2 (6 bases). The CDR3 totals 16 residues. V was pared by 10 bases and J by 0 bases, with 19 bases between. The germline gives CDR1 SEHNR, CDR2 FQNEAQ (reference sequence).

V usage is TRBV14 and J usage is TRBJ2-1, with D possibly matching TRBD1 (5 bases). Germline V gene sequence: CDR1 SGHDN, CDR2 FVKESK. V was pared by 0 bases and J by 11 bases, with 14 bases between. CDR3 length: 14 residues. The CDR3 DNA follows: TGTGCCAGCAGCCAAGAGGGGTGGGGCAAAAAGCAGTTCTTC. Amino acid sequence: CASSQEGWGKKQFF.

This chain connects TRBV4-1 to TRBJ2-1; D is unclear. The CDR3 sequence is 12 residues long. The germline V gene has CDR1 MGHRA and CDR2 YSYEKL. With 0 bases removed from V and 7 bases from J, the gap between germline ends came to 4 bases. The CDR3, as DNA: TGCGCCAGCAGCCAAGATTCAAATGAGCAGTTCTTC. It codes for CASSQDSNEQFF.

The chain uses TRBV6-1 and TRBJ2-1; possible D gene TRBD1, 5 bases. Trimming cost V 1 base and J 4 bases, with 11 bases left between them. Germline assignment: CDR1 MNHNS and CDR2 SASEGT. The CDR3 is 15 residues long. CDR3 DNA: TGTGCCAGCAGTGAAGGCACAGGATTTTACAATGAGCAGTTCTTC. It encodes CASSEGTGFYNEQFF.

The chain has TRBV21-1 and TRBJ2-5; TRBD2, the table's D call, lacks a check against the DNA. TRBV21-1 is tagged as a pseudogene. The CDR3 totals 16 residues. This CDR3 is CASRVNLATFSETQYF. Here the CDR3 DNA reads TGTGCCAGCAGAGTTAACCTAGCTACATTCTCTGAGACCCAGTACTTC.

Here the CDR3 DNA reads TGTGCCAGCAGTGACCCATTACAGGTAATTAACACTGAAGCTTTCTTT. Amino acids: CASSDPLQVINTEAFF. The chain couples TRBV28 to TRBJ1-1; D is perhaps TRBD1 (5 bases). The CDR3 has 16 amino acids. CDR1 and CDR2 from the germline V gene are MDHEN and SYDVKM. Trimming removed 5 bases at V and 2 bases at J, with 18 bases between.

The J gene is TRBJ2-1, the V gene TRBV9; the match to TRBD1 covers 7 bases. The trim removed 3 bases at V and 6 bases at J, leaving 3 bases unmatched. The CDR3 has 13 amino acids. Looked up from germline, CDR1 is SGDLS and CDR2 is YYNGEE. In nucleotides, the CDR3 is TGTGCCAGCAGCGCCCGACAGGGCAATGAGCAGTTCTTC. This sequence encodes CASSARQGNEQFF. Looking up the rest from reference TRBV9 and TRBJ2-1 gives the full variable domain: DSGVTQTPKHLITATGQRVTLRCSPRSGDLSVYWYQQSLDQGLQFLIQYYNGEERAKGNILERFSAQQFPDLHSELNLSSLELGDSALYFCASSARQGNEQFFGPGTRLTVL.

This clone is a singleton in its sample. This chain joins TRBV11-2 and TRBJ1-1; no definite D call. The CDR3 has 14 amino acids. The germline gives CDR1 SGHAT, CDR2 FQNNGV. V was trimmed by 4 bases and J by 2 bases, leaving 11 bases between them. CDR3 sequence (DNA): TGTGCCAGCAGCTCAACTAACTTAAACACTGAAGCTTTCTTT. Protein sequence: CASSSTNLNTEAFF.

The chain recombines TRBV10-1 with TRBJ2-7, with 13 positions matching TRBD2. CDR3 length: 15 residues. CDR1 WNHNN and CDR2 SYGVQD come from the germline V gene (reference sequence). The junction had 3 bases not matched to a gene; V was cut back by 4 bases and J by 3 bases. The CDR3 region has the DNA TGCGCCAGCAGTGGGACTAGCGGGGGTTACTACGAGCAGTACTTC. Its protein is CASSGTSGGYYEQYF.

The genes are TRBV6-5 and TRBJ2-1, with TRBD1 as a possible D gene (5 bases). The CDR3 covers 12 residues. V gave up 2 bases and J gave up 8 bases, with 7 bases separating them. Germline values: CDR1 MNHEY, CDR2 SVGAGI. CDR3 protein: CASSYRGYEQFF. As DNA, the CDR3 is TGTGCCAGCAGTTACAGGGGCTATGAGCAGTTCTTC.

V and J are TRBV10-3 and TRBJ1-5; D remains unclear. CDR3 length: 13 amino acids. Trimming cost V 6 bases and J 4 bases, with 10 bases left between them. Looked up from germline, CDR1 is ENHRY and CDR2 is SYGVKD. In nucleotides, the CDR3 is TGTGCCATCAGCCCGGCCGATAATCAGCCCCAGCATTTT. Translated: CAISPADNQPQHF.

The CDR3 sequence is CASSSAHEQYF. CDR3 DNA sequence: TGTGCCAGCAGCTCCGCCCACGAGCAGTACTTC. The gene calls are TRBV5-6 and TRBJ2-7, with D unclear. Trimming cost V 3 bases and J 5 bases, with 6 bases left between them. The CDR3 length is 11 residues. Germline CDR1 SGHDT, CDR2 YYEEEE.

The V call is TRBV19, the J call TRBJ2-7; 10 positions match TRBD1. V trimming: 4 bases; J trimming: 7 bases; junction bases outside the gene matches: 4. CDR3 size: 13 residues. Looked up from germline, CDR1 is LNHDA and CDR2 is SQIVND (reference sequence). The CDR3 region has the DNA TGTGCCAGTAGTAGACAGGGGGCTGAAGAGCAGTACTTC. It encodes CASSRQGAEEQYF.

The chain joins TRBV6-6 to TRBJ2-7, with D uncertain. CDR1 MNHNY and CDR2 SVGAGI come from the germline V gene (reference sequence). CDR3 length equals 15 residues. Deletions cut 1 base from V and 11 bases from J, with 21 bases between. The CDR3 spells CASSYLLGSAKGKYF. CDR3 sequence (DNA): TGTGCCAGCAGTTACTTATTGGGCAGCGCTAAGGGAAAGTACTTC.

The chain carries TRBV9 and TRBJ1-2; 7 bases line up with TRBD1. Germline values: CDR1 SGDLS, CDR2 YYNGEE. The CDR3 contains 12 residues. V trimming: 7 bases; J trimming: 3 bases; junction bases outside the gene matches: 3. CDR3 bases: TGTGCCAGCTGGACAGGAGACTATGGCTACACCTTC. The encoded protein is CASWTGDYGYTF.

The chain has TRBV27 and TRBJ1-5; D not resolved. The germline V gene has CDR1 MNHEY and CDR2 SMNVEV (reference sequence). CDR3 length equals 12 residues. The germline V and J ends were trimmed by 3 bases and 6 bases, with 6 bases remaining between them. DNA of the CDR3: TGTGCCAGCAGTTTTCAAGGTCAGCCCCAGCATTTT. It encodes CASSFQGQPQHF.

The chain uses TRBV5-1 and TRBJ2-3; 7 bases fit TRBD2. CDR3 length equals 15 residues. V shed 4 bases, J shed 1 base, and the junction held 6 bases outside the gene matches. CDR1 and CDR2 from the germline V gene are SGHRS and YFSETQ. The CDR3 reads CASSPYGGGTDTQYF. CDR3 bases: TGCGCCAGCAGCCCGTATGGGGGGGGCACAGATACGCAGTATTTT.

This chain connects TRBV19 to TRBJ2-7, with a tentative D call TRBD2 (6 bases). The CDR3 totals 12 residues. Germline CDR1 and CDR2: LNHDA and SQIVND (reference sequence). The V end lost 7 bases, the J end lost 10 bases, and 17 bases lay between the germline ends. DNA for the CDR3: TGTGCCAGTACCAACTCGGAGGGCGAACAGTACTTC. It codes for CASTNSEGEQYF.

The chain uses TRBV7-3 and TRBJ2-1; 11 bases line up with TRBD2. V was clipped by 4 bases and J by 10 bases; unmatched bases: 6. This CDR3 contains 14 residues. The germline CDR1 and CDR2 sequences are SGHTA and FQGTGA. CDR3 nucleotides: TGTGCCAGCAGCTCGTTAGCGGGGGGGCCCGAGCAGTTCTTC. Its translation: CASSSLAGGPEQFF.

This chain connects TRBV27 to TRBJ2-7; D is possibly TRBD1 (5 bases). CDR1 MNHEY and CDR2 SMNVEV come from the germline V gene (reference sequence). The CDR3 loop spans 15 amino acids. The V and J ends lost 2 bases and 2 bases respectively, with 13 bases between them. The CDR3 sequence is CASSLTTADTYEQYF. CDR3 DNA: TGTGCCAGCAGTTTAACGACAGCAGATACCTACGAGCAGTACTTC.

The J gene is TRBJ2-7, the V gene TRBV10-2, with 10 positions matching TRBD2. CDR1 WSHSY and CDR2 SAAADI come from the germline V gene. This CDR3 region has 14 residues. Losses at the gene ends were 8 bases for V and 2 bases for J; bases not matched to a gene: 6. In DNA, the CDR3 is TGCGCCAGCGAGCGAGCGGGGGGGACCTACGAGCAGTACTTC. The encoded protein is CASERAGGTYEQYF.

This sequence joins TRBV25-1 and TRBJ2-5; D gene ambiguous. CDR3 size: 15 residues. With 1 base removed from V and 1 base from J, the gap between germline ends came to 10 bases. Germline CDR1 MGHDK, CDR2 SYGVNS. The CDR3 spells CASSESSTVQETQYF. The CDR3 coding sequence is TGTGCCAGCAGTGAATCTTCAACGGTCCAAGAGACCCAGTACTTC.

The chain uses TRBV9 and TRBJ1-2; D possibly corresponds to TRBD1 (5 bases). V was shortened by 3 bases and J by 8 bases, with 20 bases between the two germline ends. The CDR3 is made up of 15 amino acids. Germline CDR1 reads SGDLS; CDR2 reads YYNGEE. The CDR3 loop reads CASSDAGQGLYGYTF. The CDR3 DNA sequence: TGTGCCAGCAGCGACGCTGGGCAGGGACTTTACGGCTACACCTTC.

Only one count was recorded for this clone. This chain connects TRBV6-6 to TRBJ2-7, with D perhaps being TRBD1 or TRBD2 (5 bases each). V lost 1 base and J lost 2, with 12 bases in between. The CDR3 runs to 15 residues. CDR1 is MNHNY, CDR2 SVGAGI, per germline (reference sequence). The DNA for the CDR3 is TGTGCCAGCAGTTACTTTGGGGGAGACCCCTACGAGCAGTACTTC. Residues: CASSYFGGDPYEQYF.

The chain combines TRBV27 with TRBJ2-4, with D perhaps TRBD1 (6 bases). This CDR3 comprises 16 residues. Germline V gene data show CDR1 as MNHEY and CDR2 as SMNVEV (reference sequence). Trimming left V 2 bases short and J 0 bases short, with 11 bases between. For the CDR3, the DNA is TGTGCCAGCAGTTTACACAGGGCTGTAGCCAAAAACATTCAGTACTTC. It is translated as CASSLHRAVAKNIQYF.

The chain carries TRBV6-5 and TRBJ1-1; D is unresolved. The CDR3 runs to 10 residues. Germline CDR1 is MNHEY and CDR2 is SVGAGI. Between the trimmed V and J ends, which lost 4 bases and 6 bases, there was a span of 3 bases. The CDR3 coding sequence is TGTGCCAGCAGTTTTCCTGAAGCTTTCTTT. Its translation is CASSFPEAFF.

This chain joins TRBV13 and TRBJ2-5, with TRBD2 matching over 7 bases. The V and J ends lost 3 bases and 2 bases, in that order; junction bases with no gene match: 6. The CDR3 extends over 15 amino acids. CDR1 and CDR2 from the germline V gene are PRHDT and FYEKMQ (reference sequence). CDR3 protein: CASSLRTSRQETQYF. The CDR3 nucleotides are TGTGCCAGCAGCTTGCGGACTAGTCGGCAAGAGACCCAGTACTTC.

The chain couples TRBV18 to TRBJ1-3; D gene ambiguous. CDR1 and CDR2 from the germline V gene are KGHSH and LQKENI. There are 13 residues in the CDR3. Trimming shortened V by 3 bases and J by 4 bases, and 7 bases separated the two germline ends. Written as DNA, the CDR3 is TGTGCCAGCTCACCGCGAGGCGGAAACACCATATATTTT. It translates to CASSPRGGNTIYF.

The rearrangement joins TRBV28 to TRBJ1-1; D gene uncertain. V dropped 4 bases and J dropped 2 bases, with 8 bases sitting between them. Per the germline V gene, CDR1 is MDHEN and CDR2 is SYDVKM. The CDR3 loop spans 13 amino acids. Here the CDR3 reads CASSSAGNTEAFF. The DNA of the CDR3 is TGTGCCAGCAGTTCGGCGGGAAACACTGAAGCTTTCTTT.

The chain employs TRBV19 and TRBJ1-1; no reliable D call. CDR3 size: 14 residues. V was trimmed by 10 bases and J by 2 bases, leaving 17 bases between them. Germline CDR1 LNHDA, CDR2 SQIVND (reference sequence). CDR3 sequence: CATRLGVGNTEAFF. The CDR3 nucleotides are TGTGCCACCCGCCTGGGAGTGGGAAACACTGAAGCTTTCTTT.